This TCR beta chain was sequenced in a study of blood T cell repertoires in COVID-19 (dated by TCRdb to about 2020). About the investigation overall: Samples covering the acute and convalescent phases of COVID-19 were provided by collaborators in the United States, Italy and Spain. The prospective study material was composed of cDNA or gDNA derived from T cells, B-cell-depleted T cells, or PBMCs. Samples were obtained from the ongoing ImmuneRACE study (first 160 participants) and from 950 to 1,500 subjects provided by 6 global collaborators. The dataset comprised deeply sampled blood TCRbeta repertoires from subjects exposed to, actively infected with, or recovered from COVID-19. The repertoires were made available in a free public database intended to serve as a resource for research on the immune response to SARS-CoV-2. Where available, HLA class I and class II types were obtained from metadata supplied by the sample provider rather than from assay-based typing. Nearly every sample came with metadata listing a de-identified subject ID, COVID-19 status, age in years and sex.

Collaborating institutions collected whole blood in K2EDTA tubes following their own protocols. Collaborator samples were shipped for TCRbeta analysis as frozen whole blood, isolated PBMCs, or DNA extracted from either sample type. General conclusions and limits of the study: Clinical and demographic metadata were provided uncurated, with the amount varying by source and participant.

The immunoSEQ Assay, a bias-controlled multiplex PCR, was used to amplify TCRbeta CDR3 regions from genomic DNA. For the original study's pipeline: Within the assay, amplification of reference gene primers was used to estimate how many nucleated cells each sample contained. Sequence reads were collapsed and filtered to measure the absolute abundance of every unique TCRbeta CDR3 rearrangement. For each sample, productive Simpson clonality was calculated as the square root of Simpson's diversity index over productive rearrangements. TCRdb obtained this table from immuneACCESS and retained in-frame rearrangements with V and J assigned. These tables miss some clones; where compared with another copy, unresolved V genes account for less than half of the shortfall, and the remainder is unexplained. V and J calls and clone size are given by that table; D and trimming were obtained from the DNA. The sample contains 95,000 to 150,000 clones, 82% of them found a single time. Jointly, the top ten make up about 4.5% of the sample.

A remark on this clone: Its antigen remains unidentified. One base away there is no much larger clone; base qualities are not given.

From cysteine to phenylalanine, the CDR3 is 13 amino acids long. Of all the DNA, just the CDR3 is kept, 39 bases in frame from base 1. V is cut back by 6 bases and J by 6 bases, with 5 bases in the junction unmatched. This chain is built from TRBV12-3 or TRBV12-4 and TRBJ2-1; TRBD1 fits 7 bases in the junction. The receptor comes from a woman in her seventies with acute or convalescent COVID-19. Sequenced sample: peripheral blood. The CDR3 region: CASSGQAVNEQFF. The DNA sequence is given as TGTGCCAGCAGCGGACAGGCGGTCAATGAGCAGTTCTTC.